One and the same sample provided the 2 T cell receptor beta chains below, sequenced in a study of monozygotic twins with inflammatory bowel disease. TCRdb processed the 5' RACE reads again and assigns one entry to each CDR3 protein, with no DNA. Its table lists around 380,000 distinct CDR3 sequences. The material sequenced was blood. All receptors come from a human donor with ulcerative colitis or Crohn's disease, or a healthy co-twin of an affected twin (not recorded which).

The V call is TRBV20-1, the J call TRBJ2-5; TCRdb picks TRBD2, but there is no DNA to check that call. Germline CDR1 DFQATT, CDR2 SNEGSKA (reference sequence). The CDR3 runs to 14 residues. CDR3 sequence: CSAVAGGNQETQYF.

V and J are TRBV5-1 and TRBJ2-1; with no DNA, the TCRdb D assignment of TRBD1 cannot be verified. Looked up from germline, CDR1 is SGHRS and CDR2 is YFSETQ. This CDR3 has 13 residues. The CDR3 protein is CASSPQTGNEQFF.